The T cell receptor beta chain under discussion was sequenced for a study of blood T cells in healthy people across ages. A second PCR, run for about 7 to 11 cycles, used a sample-barcoded 5' primer plus a J-beta primer mix. TCRdb passed the 5' RACE reads through MiXCR, listing each CDR3 protein once. The sample lists about 1,400,000 distinct CDR3 sequences; approximately 40% were seen once. As for this clonotype: Antigen: not known.

Study outcomes and limitations: Both naive CD4+ cell counts and diversity were greater in long-lived donors than in aged donors.

The V and J ends lost 3 bases and 15 bases respectively, with 24 bases between them. The V gene's germline CDR1 is DFQATT and CDR2 SNEGSKA (reference sequence). CDR3 length: 14 residues. The TCR sequence derives from a woman in her late teens or twenties in good health. The chain has TRBV20-1 and TRBJ2-1; tentatively, D is TRBD1 (6 bases). Source material: blood. The CDR3 here is CSASGGEGSLGAFF. Written as DNA, the CDR3 is TGCAGTGCTAGTGGCGGCGAGGGAAGCCTGGGGGCGTTCTTC.